This passage covers 32 T cell receptor beta chains from one sample sequenced in a study of beta chain features in type 1 diabetes. The authors reverse transcribed all of the isolated RNA, so sequencing captured expressed TCRB transcripts. Clones were sequenced by immunoSEQ multiplex PCR, and TCRdb holds only the in-frame ones, with some missing. Among fewer than 350,000 clones listed, approximately 8% were seen once. Sequencing input: central memory CD4+ T cells from blood. Every receptor here comes from a woman younger than 30 in good health.

The J gene is TRBJ2-1, the V gene TRBV11-2; TRBD2 matches at 10 bases. Looked up from germline, CDR1 is SGHAT and CDR2 is FQNNGV. The CDR3 loop spans 17 amino acids. J lost 6 bases, V lost 1 base, and 9 bases had no gene match. CDR3 sequence (DNA): TGTGCCAGCAGCTTAGTTTTTTCTAGCGGGGGTCCCAATGAGCAGTTCTTC. Its protein product is CASSLVFSSGGPNEQFF.

This clone was found many times. This chain uses TRBV9 with TRBJ2-1; D may be TRBD2 (5 bases). V lost 0 bases and J lost 2, with 6 bases in between. This CDR3 comprises 14 residues. CDR1 and CDR2 from the germline V gene are SGDLS and YYNGEE. The CDR3 DNA reads TGTGCCAGCAGCGTAGACGGGGCCTACAATGAGCAGTTCTTC. The encoded protein is CASSVDGAYNEQFF. Variable domain in full (rest from reference TRBV9 and TRBJ2-1): DSGVTQTPKHLITATGQRVTLRCSPRSGDLSVYWYQQSLDQGLQFLIQYYNGEERAKGNILERFSAQQFPDLHSELNLSSLELGDSALYFCASSVDGAYNEQFFGPGTRLTVL.

Many counts were recorded for this clone. The chain has TRBV5-4 and TRBJ1-1, with 10 nucleotides matching TRBD1. This CDR3 is built from 18 residues. V was pared by 0 bases and J by 7 bases, with 15 bases of the junction left unmatched. Germline values: CDR1 SGHNT, CDR2 YYREEE (reference sequence). The chain's CDR3 is CASSLAVVGQGGVSEAFF. The CDR3 coding sequence is TGTGCCAGCAGCTTGGCGGTGGTCGGACAGGGGGGAGTAAGTGAAGCTTTCTTT. Using reference TRBV5-4 and TRBJ1-1 for the parts outside the CDR3, the full variable domain is ETGVTQSPTHLIKTRGQQVTLRCSSQSGHNTVSWYQQALGQGPQFIFQYYREEENGRGNFPPRFSGLQFPNYSSELNVNALELDDSALYLCASSLAVVGQGGVSEAFFGQGTRLTVV.

This clone came up a few times. The J gene is TRBJ2-7, the V gene TRBV4-3; tentatively, D is TRBD1 (6 bases). The CDR3 runs 12 residues. Trimming stripped 6 bases from V and 1 base from J, with 7 bases between. CDR1 is LGHNA, CDR2 YSLEER, per germline. The CDR3 spells CASRQGSYEQYV. CDR3 DNA: TGCGCCAGCAGACAGGGATCCTACGAGCAGTACGTC.

The chain has TRBV4-2 and TRBJ2-5; TRBD2 matches at 8 bases. V dropped 0 bases and J dropped 9; count of bases not matched to a gene: 6. Germline V gene lookup returns CDR1 LGHNA and CDR2 YNFKEQ. The length of the CDR3 is 14 residues. For the CDR3, the DNA is TGTGCCAGCAGCCAAGAGACGGGGGGGCGGCCCCAGTACTTC. It is translated as CASSQETGGRPQYF.

The rearrangement uses TRBV19 and TRBJ2-6, with D unresolved. CDR3 length: 15 residues. Trimming removed 3 bases at V and 3 bases at J, with 9 bases between. Germline V gene sequence: CDR1 LNHDA, CDR2 SQIVND (reference sequence). CDR3 amino acids: CASSISGFGANVLTF. Here the CDR3 DNA reads TGTGCCAGTAGTATTTCGGGCTTTGGGGCCAACGTCCTGACTTTC.

CDR3 loop: CASSLTGGKLNEQFF. CDR3 in DNA: TGTGCCAGCAGCTTGACAGGGGGTAAACTCAATGAGCAGTTCTTC. The J gene is TRBJ2-1, the V gene TRBV7-3, with 9 bases matching TRBD1. Germline trimming cut 3 bases from V and 6 bases from J; bases unmatched to any gene: 6. CDR3 length: 15 residues. Germline V gene sequence: CDR1 SGHTA, CDR2 FQGTGA.

This clone was counted ten times or more. The chain employs TRBV4-3 and TRBJ2-3; no firm D call. The CDR3 consists of 14 residues. The germline gives CDR1 LGHNA, CDR2 YSLEER. V was trimmed by 1 base and J by 5 bases, leaving 10 bases between them. This CDR3 reads CASSQVLGEDTQYF. CDR3 DNA: TGCGCCAGCAGCCAAGTGCTGGGCGAAGATACGCAGTATTTT.

The chain employs TRBV7-2 and TRBJ2-4; D perhaps matches TRBD1 (5 bases). Germline V gene lookup returns CDR1 SGHTA and CDR2 FQGNSA. The CDR3 is 14 amino acids. The V end was cut by 3 bases, the J end by 15 bases, with 21 bases between. This CDR3 reads CASSLGPAAVRGYF. CDR3 bases: TGTGCCAGCAGCTTGGGGCCGGCGGCGGTACGAGGGTACTTC. Complete variable domain (other parts from reference TRBV7-2 and TRBJ2-4): GAGVSQSPSNKVTEKGKDVELRCDPISGHTALYWYRQSLGQGLEFLIYFQGNSAPDKSGLPSDRFSAERTGGSVSTLTIQRTQQEDSAVYLCASSLGPAAVRGYFGAGTRLSVL.

This sequence joins TRBV18 and TRBJ1-5; 8 positions match TRBD1. The junction had 12 bases not matched to a gene; V was cut back by 6 bases and J by 11 bases. The V gene's germline CDR1 is KGHSH and CDR2 LQKENI. This CDR3 comprises 14 residues. The CDR3 region has the DNA TGTGCCAGCTCCCCCGGACAGGGAAAGTTTTCCCAGCATTTT. The encoded protein is CASSPGQGKFSQHF.

The gene calls are TRBV7-9 and TRBJ2-3, with 10 bases identical to TRBD2. Looked up from germline, CDR1 is SEHNR and CDR2 is FQNEAQ (reference sequence). The CDR3 covers 16 residues. The V segment lost 1 base and the J segment 2 bases; nucleotides outside the gene matches: 3. The CDR3 reads CASSLDGTSATDTQYF. CDR3 bases: TGTGCCAGCAGCTTAGATGGGACTAGCGCCACAGATACGCAGTATTTT.

This clone was seen a handful of times. This sequence joins TRBV4-3 and TRBJ1-6, with 7 nucleotides matching TRBD1. In germline, CDR1 is LGHNA, CDR2 YSLEER. Trimming at V came to 1 base and at J to 7 bases, leaving 13 bases not matched to a gene. This CDR3 is 18 amino acids long. The CDR3 nucleotides are TGCGCCAGCAGCCAAGGGCATCTACAGGGGACAAAAAATTCACCCCTCCACTTT. It yields the protein CASSQGHLQGTKNSPLHF.

This clone has just a few counts. The rearrangement links TRBV11-2 to TRBJ2-5, with D unresolved. This CDR3 comprises 15 residues. Trimming cost V 1 base and J 1 base, with 10 bases left between them. CDR1 and CDR2 (germline): SGHAT, FQNNGV. CDR3 in amino acids: CASSLATPGQETQYF. As DNA, the CDR3 is TGTGCCAGCAGCTTAGCCACCCCGGGCCAAGAGACCCAGTACTTC.

This clone was counted only a few times. The chain couples TRBV6-1 to TRBJ2-7; TRBD1 aligns across 11 bases. The CDR3 runs 15 residues. Trimming at V came to 3 bases and at J to 5 bases, leaving 6 bases not matched to a gene. The germline V gene encodes CDR1 MNHNS and CDR2 SASEGT. CDR3 DNA: TGTGCCAGCAGTGACTGGGACAGGGGGGTCAACGAGCAGTACGTC. Protein product: CASSDWDRGVNEQYV.

This clone was recorded many times. The rearrangement links TRBV14 to TRBJ2-1, with 7 nucleotides matching TRBD2. Germline CDR1 is SGHDN and CDR2 is FVKESK. V was pared by 2 bases and J by 5 bases, with 6 bases of the junction left unmatched. The CDR3 is made up of 15 amino acids. The CDR3 coding sequence is TGTGCCAGCAGCCAAAGGTTAGGGACTAACAATGAGCAGTTCTTC. Its protein is CASSQRLGTNNEQFF.

This clone was recorded a few times. The chain is built from TRBV6-6 and TRBJ2-3; D is unclear. Trimming pared 0 bases from V and 8 bases from J, leaving 12 bases between. The germline gives CDR1 MNHNY, CDR2 SVGAGI (reference sequence). The CDR3 is made up of 14 amino acids. The DNA of the CDR3 is TGTGCCAGCAGTTACTCGGCGGCCTCTGGTACGCAGTATTTT. This codes for CASSYSAASGTQYF.

The chain uses TRBV4-3 and TRBJ1-4; D is unresolved. The CDR3 contains 16 residues. Looked up from germline, CDR1 is LGHNA and CDR2 is YSLEER. Trimming stripped 3 bases from V and 0 bases from J, with 11 bases between. CDR3 residues: CASSQRPDATNEKLFF. CDR3 DNA sequence: TGCGCCAGCAGCCAGAGACCCGATGCAACTAATGAAAAACTGTTTTTT.

This clone came up a few times. V and J are TRBV2 and TRBJ2-1, with 11 bases aligning to TRBD1. The CDR3 is 14 amino acids. V dropped 8 bases and J dropped 10; count of bases not matched to a gene: 10. Germline V gene data show CDR1 as SNHLY and CDR2 as FYNNEI. The CDR3 region has the DNA TGTGCCAGCTTGGGACAGGGGGTGATATGGGAGCAGTTCTTC. Encoded protein: CASLGQGVIWEQFF.

The genes are TRBV19 and TRBJ1-1; possible D gene TRBD1, 6 bases. The CDR3 runs to 15 residues. V was pared by 5 bases and J by 0 bases, with 13 bases between. Germline values: CDR1 LNHDA, CDR2 SQIVND (reference sequence). CDR3 protein: CASSRRGKMNTEAFF. In DNA form, the CDR3 reads TGTGCCAGTAGTCGGAGGGGGAAAATGAACACTGAAGCTTTCTTT.

In its sample, this clone was seen a few times. This chain joins TRBV7-2 and TRBJ1-2; TRBD1 is a possible D gene (5 bases). Trimming stripped 5 bases from V and 6 bases from J, with 13 bases between. The V gene's germline CDR1 is SGHTA and CDR2 FQGNSA. The CDR3 is 13 residues long. The CDR3 is CASSLGTLDGYTF. The DNA of the CDR3 is TGTGCCAGCAGCCTCGGGACTCTAGATGGCTACACCTTC.

This clone showed up just a few times. This rearrangement joins TRBV12-5 to TRBJ1-3; D not certain. Trimming left V 0 bases short and J 0 bases short, with 27 bases between. This CDR3 has 22 amino acids. Per the germline V gene, CDR1 is LGHNT and CDR2 is FRNRAP. As DNA, the CDR3 is TGTGCTAGTGGTTTGGTACTAGGTATGTCGGACGGAAGACCATCCTCTGGAAACACCATATATTTT. Translation gives CASGLVLGMSDGRPSSGNTIYF.

The chain combines TRBV2 with TRBJ1-1; no definite D call. The germline gives CDR1 SNHLY, CDR2 FYNNEI. The V gene lost 5 bases and the J gene lost 8 bases, with 18 bases spanning the gap. The CDR3 consists of 14 residues. The CDR3 sequence: CASSLPLTVKEAFF. The CDR3 nucleotides read TGTGCCAGCAGTCTACCCTTGACGGTCAAAGAAGCTTTCTTT.

This chain uses TRBV27 with TRBJ2-7; D might be TRBD2 (6 bases). Trimming shortened V by 6 bases and J by 4 bases, and 28 bases separated the two germline ends. This CDR3 has 18 residues. CDR1 is MNHEY and CDR2 is SMNVEV in the germline V gene (reference sequence). CDR3: CASSREGTYRTTRYEQYF. The CDR3 coding sequence is TGTGCCAGCAGCCGTGAGGGGACGTACAGGACTACTCGATACGAGCAGTACTTC.

This clone turned up a few times. The CDR3: CASSLFGMNTEAFF. The CDR3 DNA reads TGTGCCAGCAGCTTATTCGGGATGAACACTGAAGCTTTCTTT. J is TRBJ1-1 and V is TRBV7-9; D is ambiguous. Germline CDR1 SEHNR, CDR2 FQNEAQ (reference sequence). Trimming pared 2 bases from V and 0 bases from J, leaving 7 bases between. The CDR3 covers 14 residues.

This clone showed up just a few times. V is TRBV28 and J is TRBJ1-2; tentatively, D is TRBD1 (6 bases). The length of the CDR3 is 13 residues. Germline CDR1 reads MDHEN; CDR2 reads SYDVKM. V lost 2 bases and J 8 bases, leaving 12 bases between the germline ends. The CDR3 protein is CASSLTGFGGYTF. In DNA form, the CDR3 reads TGTGCCAGCAGTTTAACAGGGTTTGGCGGCTACACCTTC.

J is TRBJ1-1 and V is TRBV15; TRBD1 might be the D (5 bases). CDR1 and CDR2 (germline): LNHNV, YYDKDF (reference sequence). The CDR3 is 14 residues long. V was shortened by 0 bases and J by 4 bases, with 9 bases between the two germline ends. This CDR3 is CATSRELRGTEAFF. The CDR3 bases are TGTGCCACCAGCAGAGAGTTGAGGGGCACTGAAGCTTTCTTT.

V and J are TRBV5-5 and TRBJ1-1; D not resolved. Trimming took off 1 base at V and 1 base at J, with 5 bases between the two ends. CDR1 is SGHKS and CDR2 is YYEKEE in the germline V gene (reference sequence). The CDR3 extends over 13 amino acids. Here the CDR3 reads CASSLIRNTEAFF. CDR3 DNA sequence: TGTGCCAGCAGCTTGATCCGGAACACTGAAGCTTTCTTT. The full variable domain, its missing parts supplied by reference TRBV5-5 and TRBJ1-1, is DAGVTQSPTHLIKTRGQQVTLRCSPISGHKSVSWYQQVLGQGPQFIFQYYEKEERGRGNFPDRFSARQFPNYSSELNVNALLLGDSALYLCASSLIRNTEAFFGQGTRLTVV.

The chain recombines TRBV5-1 with TRBJ2-5, with 10 bases aligning to TRBD2. CDR1 is SGHRS, CDR2 YFSETQ, per germline. Trimming took 4 bases from V and 5 from J; bases not matched to a gene: 8. CDR3 size: 15 residues. This chain's CDR3 is CASSAQRGGLETQYF. The CDR3 coding sequence is TGCGCCAGCAGCGCCCAGCGGGGGGGCCTGGAGACCCAGTACTTC.

V gene TRBV28 combines with J gene TRBJ2-1, with D perhaps matching TRBD1 (6 bases). The CDR3 is 14 amino acids. Deletions cut 3 bases from V and 3 bases from J, with 9 bases between. CDR1 is MDHEN, CDR2 SYDVKM, per germline. CDR3 coding DNA: TGTGCCAGCAGTTTCAGGACAGTCTACAATGAGCAGTTCTTC. It codes for CASSFRTVYNEQFF. The variable domain in full, completed from reference TRBV28 and TRBJ2-1, reads DVKVTQSSRYLVKRTGEKVFLECVQDMDHENMFWYRQDPGLGLRLIYFSYDVKMKEKGDIPEGYSVSREKKERFSLILESASTNQTSMYLCASSFRTVYNEQFFGPGTRLTVL.

This clone was picked up a small number of times. The chain carries TRBV9 and TRBJ2-1; D possibly uses TRBD1 or TRBD2 (5 bases each). V shed 4 bases and J shed 12 bases, with 14 bases lying between them. This CDR3 region has 12 residues. The germline gives CDR1 SGDLS, CDR2 YYNGEE. CDR3 loop: CASSPLLGAQFF. CDR3 in DNA: TGTGCCAGCAGCCCCTTACTCGGGGCGCAGTTCTTC.

The chain is built from TRBV7-9 and TRBJ1-2; 9 nucleotides align to TRBD1. The V segment lost 7 bases and the J segment 8 bases; nucleotides outside the gene matches: 14. The germline gives CDR1 SEHNR, CDR2 FQNEAQ (reference sequence). This CDR3 is built from 15 residues. The CDR3 DNA is TGTGCCAGCATTACCGACAGGGGGGGCGTCGACGGCTACACCTTC. Translated, it gives CASITDRGGVDGYTF.

This clone was observed at least ten times. The CDR3 sequence is CASNHRGSVYEQFF. In DNA, the CDR3 is TGTGCCAGCAATCACCGGGGGAGTGTCTATGAGCAGTTCTTC. V usage is TRBV11-2 and J usage is TRBJ2-1, with D possibly TRBD2 on 6 matching bases. Germline CDR1 reads SGHAT; CDR2 reads FQNNGV. The CDR3 loop spans 14 amino acids. V gave up 7 bases and J gave up 8 bases, with 18 bases separating them.